Listed below are T cell receptor beta chains from one sample, sequenced in a study of cytomegalovirus exposure and HLA in healthy donors. Only in-frame clones appear in the TCRdb table, and some are missing; sequencing was by immunoSEQ multiplex PCR. The table has fewer than 200,000 clones, 75% seen once. Sample: PBMCs. The receptor set was obtained from a woman aged 45-65 years in good health and CMV-seropositive. The conserved cysteine and the conserved F or W are not part of the CDR3 here.

V gene	J gene	CDR3 protein
TRBV27	TRBJ2-1	ASSFTRSYNEQF
TRBV10-1	TRBJ1-1	ASSESWQGAEAF
TRBV5-1	TRBJ2-5	ASSLRPRGGQETQY
TRBV10-2	TRBJ1-5	ASSDRLFNQPQH
TRBV7-8	TRBJ2-3	ASTGGMGDTQY
TRBV5-1	TRBJ2-7	ASSLLTGVTYEQY
TRBV6-1	TRBJ1-6	ASRGRTGIHSPLH
TRBV5-1	TRBJ1-6	ASSLAAGRESPLH
TRBV27	TRBJ1-2	ASSLSAGVIGYGYT
TRBV10-3	TRBJ1-2	AISEGQGGGYT
TRBV15	TRBJ1-5	ATSGRQGRDQPQH
TRBV7-3	TRBJ2-5	ASSYDTGETQY
TRBV7-9	TRBJ1-4	ASSLGETGTSGEKLF
TRBV4-1	TRBJ2-1	ASSQMGGRYNEQF
TRBV5-6	TRBJ2-7	ASRLQGTYEQY
TRBV2	TRBJ1-2	ASSENPTVGYT
TRBV5-5	TRBJ2-3	ASSPQELETDTQY
TRBV29-1	TRBJ1-2	SVETGGGGGYT
TRBV18	TRBJ2-7	ASSPWDDREQY
TRBV6-1	TRBJ1-2	ASSGDSQGANYGYT
TRBV7-8	TRBJ1-5	ASSRQGNPRGNQPQH
TRBV29-1	TRBJ2-7	SVVDRAYEQY
TRBV29-1	TRBJ2-1	SVVQNEQF
TRBV6-6	TRBJ2-3	ASSYSDRGRNTQY
TRBV2	TRBJ2-2	ASSRRDTGELF
TRBV9	TRBJ1-2	ASSESTGGYGYT
TRBV6-1	TRBJ2-7	ASKKPGESYEQY
TRBV29-1	TRBJ1-2	SVEVSRVDYGYT
TRBV5-1	TRBJ1-1	ASSLEGDRNTEAF
TRBV7-8	TRBJ2-5	ASSLDRQETQY
TRBV11-2	TRBJ1-4	ASSLAFQGPNEKLF
TRBV19	TRBJ2-3	ASSVRSGGVTDTQY
TRBV5-1	TRBJ1-2	ASSLSPGASLYT
TRBV7-2	TRBJ1-2	ASSSGANYGYT
TRBV2	TRBJ2-7	ASRGGVGEQY
TRBV27	TRBJ2-3	ASTMTDTDTQY
TRBV6-8	TRBJ1-3	ASSSGQGVISSGNTIY
TRBV7-8	TRBJ1-1	ASSPGQASTEAF
TRBV2	TRBJ1-2	ASSEGEGYGYP
TRBV10-1	TRBJ1-1	ASSQGTGTEAF
TRBV7-9	TRBJ2-6	SSSLGQGSGANVLT
TRBV2	TRBJ1-2	ATGTEVLYGYT
TRBV5-6	TRBJ2-4	ASSLVVQAAENIQY
TRBV10-2	TRBJ1-1	ASSDGSEAF
TRBV5-6	TRBJ2-7	ASSLAIAGDGEQY
TRBV15	TRBJ2-5	ATSRDPLGLAGGGETQY
TRBV9	TRBJ1-5	ASSAYPNQPQH
TRBV27	TRBJ1-2	ASSSPLGDRGVSGYT
TRBV6-1	TRBJ1-2	ASWSGAANYGYT
TRBV2	TRBJ1-1	ASNPERQGTGTEAF
TRBV4-1	TRBJ2-7	ASSQQEGYEQY
TRBV7-6	TRBJ1-3	ASSPGQLSRNTIY
TRBV10-2	TRBJ1-2	ASSAQTNYGYT
TRBV5-1	TRBJ1-3	ASSLGQGIGNTIY